The rows below give T cell receptor beta chains drawn from one sample of a study of beta chain features in type 1 diabetes. Sequenced by immunoSEQ multiplex PCR; TCRdb stores in-frame clones only, minus some. The table includes fewer than 200,000 clones, 10% detected once. Sequences were obtained from central memory CD4+ T cells from blood. These receptors were collected from a man aged 30-40 years with type 1 diabetes. Each CDR3 is given with its conserved first and last residue. The order of the fields is J gene, clone size, V gene, D gene, CDR3 DNA, CDR3 protein. The D gene is left open where the match is weak. Clone size is shown for a subset of rows, as once, few, many or a class of expanded clone.

>TRBJ2-1|.|TRBV28|.
TGTGCCAGCAGTTACACAGGGCAGGTAGATGAGCAGTTCTTC
CASSYTGQVDEQFF
>TRBJ2-5|.|TRBV4-3|.
TGCGCCAGCAGCCAAGAACCGGGGGAAGAGACCCAGTACTTC
CASSQEPGEETQYF
>TRBJ1-5|.|TRBV5-1|TRBD1
TGCGCCAGCAGCTTGGGACCAGGGGGCCCCACACAGCCCCAGCATTTT
CASSLGPGGPTQPQHF
>TRBJ2-4|few|TRBV30|TRBD1
TGTGCCTACACGGGACAGGTCGAAGCCAAAAACATTCAGTACTTC
CAYTGQVEAKNIQYF
>TRBJ1-5|few|TRBV5-1|.
TGCGCCAGCAGCTTGGGTGACAGTAGCAATCAGCCCCAGCATTTT
CASSLGDSSNQPQHF
>TRBJ2-2|.|TRBV7-2|.
TGTGCCAGCAGCTTAGGACAGTTGGCCGGGGAGCTGTTTTTT
CASSLGQLAGELFF
>TRBJ1-2|many|TRBV7-2|TRBD1
TGTGCCAGCAGCCTCGACAGGGAGTATGGCTACACCTTC
CASSLDREYGYTF
>TRBJ2-4|.|TRBV5-1|TRBD1
TGCGCCAGCAGCGTGGCCTACCAGGGACAGGGATCTCAGTACTTC
CASSVAYQGQGSQYF
>TRBJ2-2|few|TRBV9|.
TGTGCCAGCAGCGTAGAGTACACAAACACCGGGGAGCTGTTTTTT
CASSVEYTNTGELFF
>TRBJ1-2|few|TRBV14|.
TGTGCCAGCAGCCAAGTGGCACAGGGTCTCTATGGCTACACCTTC
CASSQVAQGLYGYTF
>TRBJ2-1|few|TRBV7-9|.
TGTGCCAGCAGCTCAACTAGCCTGGGGCAGTTCTTC
CASSSTSLGQFF
>TRBJ2-7|.|TRBV11-3|TRBD2
TGTGCCAGCAGCTCTCAAAAACTAGCGGGGGCCTACGAGCAGTACTTC
CASSSQKLAGAYEQYF
>TRBJ2-7|few|TRBV7-3|.
TGTGCCAGCAGCTACGGGGAGGCCTCCGAGCAGTACTTC
CASSYGEASEQYF
>TRBJ1-2|.|TRBV4-3|.
TGCGCCAGCAGCCAAGTTCAGGGATCGGGCTATGGCTACACCTTC
CASSQVQGSGYGYTF
>TRBJ2-5|few|TRBV5-1|.
TGCGCCAGCAGCTCCACGGCAGGGGCCCGGGAGACCCAGTACTTC
CASSSTAGARETQYF
>TRBJ1-1|.|TRBV14|.
TGTGCCAGCAGCCAAACGACGGGAAACACTGAAGCTTTCTTT
CASSQTTGNTEAFF
>TRBJ1-2|.|TRBV28|.
TGTGCCAGCCAAAGAGGGGGTTCTAACTATGGCTACACCTTC
CASQRGGSNYGYTF
>TRBJ2-7|few|TRBV25-1|TRBD1
TGTGCCAGCAGCCCGGGACAGGGCGAGCAGTACTTC
CASSPGQGEQYF
>TRBJ2-7|.|TRBV7-8|.
TGTGCCAGCAGCTTAGCGGCAGGGCGTATGTTCGAGCAGTACTTC
CASSLAAGRMFEQYF
>TRBJ2-7|few|TRBV28|.
TGTGCCAGCAGTACGGTCCAGGAGTGGACAGAGGGGTACTTC
CASSTVQEWTEGYF
>TRBJ2-7|.|TRBV4-3|TRBD2
TGCGCCAGCAGCCAAGAGGTGACTAGCGGCGGGAACTACGAGCAGTACTTC
CASSQEVTSGGNYEQYF
>TRBJ2-3|.|TRBV7-2|TRBD1
TGTGCCAGCAGTCCCCACAGGGGCGCAGATACGCAGTATTTT
CASSPHRGADTQYF